The 8 T cell receptor beta chains below all came from one sample that was sequenced in a study of blood T cells in healthy people across ages. Primers used in a second PCR of roughly 7 to 12 cycles were a sample-barcoded 5' primer and a J-beta primer mix. TCRdb used MiXCR to reprocess the 5' RACE reads, holding one entry per CDR3 protein. The data contain around 1,700,000 distinct CDR3 sequences, 25% to 30% of them singletons. Sequenced input: blood. The receptors stem from a woman aged 30 to 39 in good health.

This clonotype occurred a few times. Mismatch with germline at one junction end may stem from a read error. J is TRBJ2-5 and V is TRBV11-2; D is unresolved. The germline V gene has CDR1 SGHAT and CDR2 FQNNGV. The CDR3 length is 14 residues. In DNA form, the CDR3 reads TGTGCCAGCGGCTTAGCTAGAGAGATAAAGACCCAGTACTTC. Protein sequence: CASGLAREIKTQYF.

This clonotype occurred many times. CDR3 nucleotide sequence: TGTGCCAGCAGCCAAGATCCGGACTTAAGCTCCTACGAGCAGTACTTC. This sequence encodes CASSQDPDLSSYEQYF. The chain links TRBV4-2 to TRBJ2-7, with a tentative D call TRBD2 (5 bases). V lost 0 bases and J lost 0, with 12 bases in between. CDR1 LGHNA and CDR2 YNFKEQ come from the germline V gene. The CDR3 is 16 residues long.

The table lists this clonotype with a few counts. The rearrangement uses TRBV7-9 and TRBJ1-6; D might be TRBD1 (5 bases). The V end lost 1 base, the J end lost 10 bases, and 17 bases lay between the germline ends. Germline V lookup: CDR1 SEHNR, CDR2 FQNEAQ (reference sequence). The CDR3 runs to 16 residues. The CDR3 nucleotides are TGTGCCAGCAGCTTAGGGGCCGGGACCCCGGGGTCACCCCTCCACTTT. Translation gives CASSLGAGTPGSPLHF. The whole variable domain, filled in from reference TRBV7-9 and TRBJ1-6, reads DTGVSQNPRHKITKRGQNVTFRCDPISEHNRLYWYRQTLGQGPEFLTYFQNEAQLEKSRLLSDRFSAERPKGSFSTLEIQRTEQGDSAMYLCASSLGAGTPGSPLHFGNGTRLTVT.

This clonotype was counted a few times. Relative to the germline gene, one junction end is altered; a read error may explain this. The rearrangement links TRBV4-1 to TRBJ2-7; 10 bases align to TRBD2. CDR3 length equals 16 residues. Germline V CDR1 and CDR2: MGHRA, YSYEKL. CDR3 sequence (DNA): TGCGCCAGCAGCCAAGATGAGCTAGCGGGAGTTTACGGGCAGTACTTC. Its translation: CASSQDELAGVYGQYF.

This clonotype has just a few counts. The J gene is TRBJ2-3, the V gene TRBV7-9; the match to TRBD2 covers 13 bases. This CDR3 spans 12 amino acids. Trimming removed 5 bases from V and 13 bases from J; junction bases left unmatched: 3. Germline lookup yields CDR1 SEHNR and CDR2 FQNEAQ (reference sequence). The chain's CDR3 is CASSRGLAGEYF. The CDR3 DNA reads as TGTGCCAGCAGCCGAGGACTAGCGGGGGAGTATTTT.

This clonotype was counted between two and nine times. The CDR3 is CASSPDRFSGNTIYF. CDR3 sequence (DNA): TGTGCCAGCAGTCCGGACAGGTTCTCTGGAAACACCATATATTTT. The chain joins TRBV12-3 or TRBV12-4 to TRBJ1-3, with 7 nucleotides matching TRBD1. V shed 5 bases and J 0 bases; nucleotides not matched to a gene: 4. The CDR3 sequence is 15 residues long.

This clonotype has a handful of counts. The chain carries TRBV2 and TRBJ2-3; D tentatively reads TRBD1 or TRBD2 (5 bases each). The CDR3 runs to 14 residues. Between the trimmed V and J ends, which lost 6 bases and 4 bases, there was a span of 14 bases. Germline V CDR1 and CDR2: SNHLY, FYNNEI. This CDR3 reads CASREWGMADTQYF. CDR3 DNA sequence: TGTGCCAGCAGAGAATGGGGGATGGCAGATACGCAGTATTTT.

This clonotype was detected a few times. CDR3 in DNA: TGTGCCAGCAGTGACACAGGGGTGAGCACCGGGGAGCTGTTTTTT. Residues: CASSDTGVSTGELFF. V and J are TRBV25-1 and TRBJ2-2, with 7 positions matching TRBD1. Germline trimming cut 3 bases from V and 4 bases from J; bases unmatched to any gene: 5. Germline CDR1 is MGHDK and CDR2 is SYGVNS. The CDR3 is made up of 15 amino acids.